This T cell receptor beta chain originates from a study of Graves' ophthalmopathy and Graves' hyperthyroidism (dated by TCRdb to 2016 to 2019). For the wider study: Peripheral blood was collected at initial diagnosis, before any treatment. To tell Graves' ophthalmopathy apart from Graves' hyperthyroidism, and to predict which patients would progress to ophthalmopathy, the study relied on TCR beta repertoire signatures. In more than five hyperthyroidism patients, the T-cell repertoires found in thyroid tissue were compared with those found in blood. The independent validation cohort included approximately 19 hyperthyroidism patients plus 17 patients who later progressed from hyperthyroidism to ophthalmopathy. After sampling, hyperthyroidism patients received methimazole starting at 30 mg daily, and ophthalmopathy patients received high-dose intravenous methylprednisolone. For training and testing, the roughly 97 patients in the discovery cohort were randomly divided in a 7:3 ratio. In total, approximately 130 blood samples were TCR-sequenced: around 42 ophthalmopathy, about 75 hyperthyroidism and approximately 17 hyperthyroidism-to-ophthalmopathy patients. To explore V-J signatures that distinguish ophthalmopathy from hyperthyroidism, a discovery set of around 100 patients was enrolled, made up of 43 with ophthalmopathy and under 65 with stable hyperthyroidism. The paper's findings and limits, for the study overall: Most of the expanded thyroid clonotypes with a frequency above 0.001 were also detected in blood, and it was suggested that the thyroid immune response may be reflected by blood repertoires. In validation, the model predicted ophthalmopathy progression with about 71% sensitivity and approximately 72% specificity; 12 predicted patients were CT-confirmed with GO in a median of around 6.5 months. No statistical method was used to predetermine the sample size, and group allocation was not hidden from the investigators. The 13-signature model separated ophthalmopathy from stable hyperthyroidism with over 85% sensitivity and less than 83% specificity in cross-validation, and 80%/75% in the test set.

For repertoire sequencing, TCR beta CDR3 regions were amplified from RNA transcripts. The first round of RT-PCR was done with HTBI primers and the Qiagen OneStep RT-PCR kit, and was followed by a second round of multiplex PCR, then size selection and purification. Libraries were sequenced paired-end with 100 bp reads on an Illumina HiSeq2000. Concerning the study's data processing: SOAPnuke was used to process the reads, removing any read that contained adapters or uncalled bases, had a mean Phred below 15, or lacked an exact match to the constant primer or identifier. COPE v1.2.5 was used to merge high-quality paired reads. Each unique nucleotide sequence was treated as a clonotype, and MiTCR v1.1 was used to align the clonotypes to the IMGT TRB V, D and J references. The analysis was limited to V-J combinations with a frequency above 0.0001, which together covered approximately 99% of repertoires. A TCR clonal expansion and chaos score per V-J combination was defined as the ratio of F50 clonal expansion to chaos observed in the TCRdist matrix. Features were reduced by Welch's t-statistics and random forest to 10 to 15 V-J combinations, which fed a naive Bayes classifier. Thyroid-blood repertoire similarity was quantified with the Morisita-Horn index. TCRdb trimmed the raw reads at Q25, called clones with MiXCR and kept productive beta chains. CDR3 protein duplicates are merged, each entry listing the most common genes and DNA. Clone size and V and J calls follow TCRdb, not the original study. Here the sample has 210,000 or so distinct CDR3 sequences; 25% to 35% occur a single time. Together, the top ten hold about 9.1% of the sample.

Ophthalmopathy patients were characterized by moderately to severely active disease, a Clinical Activity Score of at least 3, a NOSPECS grade of at least 4, and a disease duration under 3 months. Anyone with other autoimmune diseases, uncontrolled infections, pregnancy or lactation was excluded from the study. Diagnosis was based on clinical symptoms, serum thyroxine, TRAb, thyroid ultrasound and orbital computed tomography. Ficoll-Paque density gradient centrifugation was used to isolate PBMCs from about 9 ml of fresh peripheral blood. Total RNA was extracted using Trizol reagent, and RNA quality was checked on an Agilent 2100 Bioanalyzer. Ten or more counts support this clonotype. No cognate antigen has been identified for it. No clone much larger than this one lies a single base away; base qualities are absent. The TCR comes from a man aged 50 to 60 with Graves' ophthalmopathy. Donor details come from another sample of the same person, matched by shared clones. Material for sequencing was peripheral blood.

The nucleotide sequence is given as TGTGCCAGCAGCTTACGGGGTTTTCGGACCCAGTACTTC. Its protein product is CASSLRGFRTQYF. The V gene is TRBV11-2 and the J gene is TRBJ2-5; a tentative D match to TRBD2 spans 5 bases. CDR1 is given as SGHAT and CDR2 as FQNNGV, both from the germline V gene. At the junction V is shortened by 2 bases and J by 7 bases, with 11 bases in between. The CDR3 runs 13 amino acids, cysteine and phenylalanine included. Here the CDR3 DNA is all that survives: 39 bases in frame from base 1.